This is a list of T cell receptor beta chains from one sample in a study of early T cells in non-severe SARS-CoV-2 infection. TCRdb passed the 5' RACE reads through MiXCR, listing each CDR3 protein once. The repertoire has tens of thousands of distinct CDR3 sequences, around 5% of them found once; the top ten carry about 3.5%. Sequencing input: whole blood. The receptors here all came from an adult who was a healthcare worker with PCR-confirmed SARS-CoV-2 infection or an uninfected control (not recorded which). Each CDR3 is given with its conserved first and last residue. The D gene is left open where the match is weak. Clone size is not always given. Where it is, it says once, few, many or a class for expanded clones.

D,V,J,size,DNA,CDR3
NA,TRBV2,TRBJ2-3,few,TGTGCCAGCACTGGGACATTCACAGATACGCAGTATTTT,CASTGTFTDTQYF
NA,TRBV4-3,TRBJ2-7,many,TGCGCCAGCAGCCAAGAAGTAGGTTTTGGCAACGAGCAGTACTTC,CASSQEVGFGNEQYF
TRBD1,TRBV4-3,TRBJ1-6,many,TGCGCCAGCAGCTGGGACAGGGGGAATTCACCCCTCCACTTT,CASSWDRGNSPLHF
TRBD1,TRBV7-2,TRBJ1-2,many,TGTGCCAGCAGCTCCGGGACAGGGGGCTATGGCTACACCTTC,CASSSGTGGYGYTF
NA,TRBV7-9,TRBJ2-1,many,TGTGCCAGCAGCTTACGTTTAGCGGAGTCCTACAATGAGCAGTTCTTC,CASSLRLAESYNEQFF
NA,TRBV28,TRBJ2-7,NA,TGTGCCAGCAGTTTAAGGGGAACATCTCCCTACGAGCAGTACTTC,CASSLRGTSPYEQYF
NA,TRBV20-1,TRBJ2-2,many,TGCAGTGCTAGAGGGCAGGGGAACACCGGGGAGCTGTTTTTT,CSARGQGNTGELFF
TRBD1,TRBV12-3/TRBV12-4,TRBJ1-5,NA,TGTGCCAGCCGAGGGACAGGGGGTACTGGACAGCCCCAGCATTTT,CASRGTGGTGQPQHF
NA,TRBV11-3,TRBJ1-1,many,TGTGCCAGCAGCTTAGTTCGGGGGGTAACAATGAACACTGAAGCTTTCTTT,CASSLVRGVTMNTEAFF
TRBD2,TRBV12-3/TRBV12-4,TRBJ2-2,few,TGTGCCAGCCGACTAGCGGGGACGAACACCGGGGAGCTGTTTTTT,CASRLAGTNTGELFF
NA,TRBV12-3/TRBV12-4,TRBJ2-4,NA,TGTGCCAGCACCCTACAGGGAACTAAAAACATTCAGTACTTC,CASTLQGTKNIQYF
NA,TRBV11-2,TRBJ1-1,few,TGTGCCAGCAGCTTATCGCGGGCTTCGAACACTGAAGCTTTCTTT,CASSLSRASNTEAFF
TRBD1,TRBV10-1,TRBJ1-1,NA,TGCGCCAGCAGTGGGACAGGGGGGACTGAAGCTTTCTTT,CASSGTGGTEAFF
NA,TRBV6-6,TRBJ1-1,few,TGTGTCACCCGTACGGGGGACACTGAAGCTTTCTTT,CVTRTGDTEAFF
NA,TRBV7-2,TRBJ2-2,many,TGTGCCAGCATCTTTGGTTGGACCGGGGAGCTGTTTTTT,CASIFGWTGELFF
NA,TRBV7-6,TRBJ2-4,many,TGTGCCAGCAGCTTAGTGGGCGGTCTAGCCAAAAACATTCAGTACTTC,CASSLVGGLAKNIQYF
TRBD2,TRBV7-8,TRBJ2-1,many,TGTGCCAGCAGCCCAAAAAGACTAGCCGATGAGCAGTTCTTC,CASSPKRLADEQFF
TRBD1,TRBV7-3,TRBJ2-1,many,TGTGCCAGCAGCTTAACCCCGGGACAGGTCTCCTACAATGAGCAGTTCTTC,CASSLTPGQVSYNEQFF
TRBD2,TRBV4-3,TRBJ2-3,few,TGCGCCAGCAGCCTCGGGGAGGGTAGCGGGGTGGATACGCAGTATTTT,CASSLGEGSGVDTQYF
TRBD1,TRBV19,TRBJ2-4,many,TGTGCCAGCGGACAGGCGGTAGCCAAAAACATTCAGTACTTC,CASGQAVAKNIQYF
TRBD2,TRBV20-1,TRBJ2-2,many,TGCAGTGCTATGATTAGCGGGAGCGGGACCGGGGAGCTGTTTTTT,CSAMISGSGTGELFF
TRBD2,TRBV7-8,TRBJ2-1,few,TGTGCCAGCAGCCCCAAAAGCGGGAGATACAATGAGCAGTTCTTC,CASSPKSGRYNEQFF
NA,TRBV29-1,TRBJ2-2,many,TGCAGCGTCCGTATGACTTATACCGGGGAGCTGTTTTTT,CSVRMTYTGELFF
NA,TRBV28,TRBJ2-3,NA,TGTGCCAGCAGGCTGACCCTGGGTGACCCACGGGGAGATACGCAGTATTTT,CASRLTLGDPRGDTQYF
TRBD2,TRBV6-2/TRBV6-3,TRBJ2-7,NA,TGTGCCAGCAGTTATTCTAGCGGGAGCCACGAGCAGTACTTC,CASSYSSGSHEQYF
NA,TRBV20-1,TRBJ1-1,many,TGCAGTGCCCCTCCGGGACGGGGAACGAACACTGAAGCTTTCTTT,CSAPPGRGTNTEAFF
NA,TRBV10-1,TRBJ2-2,medium-sized,TGCGCCAGCACGGACGGGAACACCGGGGAGCTGTTTTTT,CASTDGNTGELFF
NA,TRBV10-3,TRBJ1-1,many,TGTGCCATCAAGACCAGCGGGACACCGAACACTGAAGCTTTCTTT,CAIKTSGTPNTEAFF
NA,TRBV18,TRBJ2-1,many,TGTGCCAGCTCACCAGGCGGGACAAACATCGCCGCTTACAATGAGCAGTTCTTC,CASSPGGTNIAAYNEQFF
NA,TRBV18,TRBJ2-7,few,TGTGCCAGCTCACCCGGCAGGGACCACGAGCAGTACTTC,CASSPGRDHEQYF
NA,TRBV6-1,TRBJ2-1,few,TGTGCCAGCTTGGGGGCTTATCCTCCCTCTCTGCAGTTCTTC,CASLGAYPPSLQFF
NA,TRBV3-1,TRBJ2-7,NA,TGTGCCAGCAGCCAAGGTATCTACCCCTACGAGCAGTACTTC,CASSQGIYPYEQYF
NA,TRBV29-1,TRBJ2-2,many,TGCAGCGTTCCAGGATCCGGGGAGCTGTTTTTT,CSVPGSGELFF
NA,TRBV7-9,TRBJ2-3,many,TGTGCCAGCAGCTTACGGGGGAAAACAGATACGCAGTATTTT,CASSLRGKTDTQYF
NA,TRBV3-1,TRBJ2-5,NA,TGTGCCAGCAGCCAACACCCATCAAGAGGGTCGGAGACCCAGTACTTC,CASSQHPSRGSETQYF
NA,TRBV11-2,TRBJ1-4,many,TGTGCCAGCAGACCAACGCAGGGTCATAATGAAAAACTGTTTTTT,CASRPTQGHNEKLFF
TRBD2,TRBV20-1,TRBJ2-5,NA,TGCAGTGCTAGAGATGTGCTAGCGGCTAGAGAGACCCAGTACTTC,CSARDVLAARETQYF
NA,TRBV10-3,TRBJ1-5,medium-sized,TGTGCCATCAGTGAGGTGAGCCCGGGCAATCAGCCCCAGCATTTT,CAISEVSPGNQPQHF
NA,TRBV7-6,TRBJ1-6,many,TGTGCCAGCAGCTTAGAGGGTTATCTAAATTCACCCCTCCACTTT,CASSLEGYLNSPLHF
NA,TRBV20-1,TRBJ2-2,few,TGCAGTGCTCCTGGACTGAACACCGGGGAGCTGTTTTTT,CSAPGLNTGELFF
NA,TRBV7-9,TRBJ2-6,many,TGTGCCAGCAGCTTAGATAGGGCCAGAGCCCCCTCTGGGGCCAACGTCCTGACTTTC,CASSLDRARAPSGANVLTF
TRBD2,TRBV28,TRBJ2-7,many,TGTGCCAGCAGTTTATTAGGGATAGCGGGAGCCTACGAGCAGTACTTC,CASSLLGIAGAYEQYF
TRBD2,TRBV7-2,TRBJ2-3,many,TGTGCCAGCAGCCCCACTAGCGGGCCAGATACGCAGTATTTT,CASSPTSGPDTQYF
NA,TRBV10-2,TRBJ1-1,many,TGCGCCAGCCAACAGGGACTGAACACTGAAGCTTTCTTT,CASQQGLNTEAFF
NA,TRBV20-1,TRBJ2-5,many,TGCAGTGCTAGAGCAGTCGAGACCCAGTACTTC,CSARAVETQYF
NA,TRBV6-4,TRBJ2-2,medium-sized,TGTGCCAGCAGTGAGCGGGACACCGGGGAGCTGTTTTTT,CASSERDTGELFF
NA,TRBV5-4,TRBJ2-1,many,TGTGCCAGCAGCCGGATCGGACTTGCGAATGAGCAGTTCTTC,CASSRIGLANEQFF
NA,TRBV10-3,TRBJ1-6,many,TGTGCCATCAGTATATCCGGGACGGAAAATTCACCCCTCCACTTT,CAISISGTENSPLHF
NA,TRBV20-1,TRBJ2-1,many,TGCAGCTTACCCCGCGGGGTAAGGAGTAATGAGCAGTTCTTC,CSLPRGVRSNEQFF
TRBD2,TRBV7-2,TRBJ2-3,many,TGTGCCAGCAGCTTTGGGGCGGGAGCTATAGATACGCAGTATTTT,CASSFGAGAIDTQYF
NA,TRBV2,TRBJ1-2,few,TGTGCCAGCAGCGGCCAGACCTCTAACTATGGCTACACCTTC,CASSGQTSNYGYTF
TRBD1,TRBV10-3,TRBJ2-3,many,TGTGCCACCGCGGACAGGGGGCCAGATACGCAGTATTTT,CATADRGPDTQYF
TRBD2,TRBV7-2,TRBJ2-5,NA,TGTGCCAGCAGTTTAGCGGGGAAAGAGACCCAGTACTTC,CASSLAGKETQYF
NA,TRBV7-8,TRBJ2-1,NA,TGTGCCAGCAGCCGGGACTTTGAGCAGTTCTTC,CASSRDFEQFF
TRBD2,TRBV7-3,TRBJ2-1,NA,TGTGCCAGCAGCTCCCAGCGGGAGGGCGCCCATGAGCAGTTCTTC,CASSSQREGAHEQFF
TRBD1,TRBV7-3,TRBJ2-5,NA,TGTGCCAGCAGCACCCGGACAGGGGGCCAAGAGACCCAGTACTTC,CASSTRTGGQETQYF
NA,TRBV5-1,TRBJ2-5,few,TGCGCCAGCAGCTTGGAGACGGACCGGACCCAGTACTTC,CASSLETDRTQYF